The T cell receptor (beta chain) under discussion was sequenced for a study of shared clonotypes between healthy human individuals. Study-wide findings and caveats: Naive subsets generally exceeded memory subsets in estimated richness.

The CDR3 contains 15 residues. V lost 1 base, J lost 4 bases, and 13 bases lay in between. Germline values: CDR1 SGHTA, CDR2 FQGNSA. Comments on this clone: Its antigen is unidentified.

TCRdb's table, derived via immunoSEQ multiplex PCR, lists solely in-frame clones and lacks some. Among about 1.1 million clones listed, 75% to 85% were seen once. The source material was memory CD4+ T cells from PBMCs. Subset defined: CD45RA-negative fraction. This TCR was sampled from a man aged 18 to 30 in good health. Some clones in this sample may be carry-over from other donors' samples. This rearrangement joins TRBV7-2 to TRBJ1-2; D is possibly TRBD1 (6 bases). The CDR3 sequence is CASSLEQGSFYGYTF. CDR3 coding DNA: TGTGCCAGCAGCTTAGAACAGGGCTCCTTCTATGGCTACACCTTC. Combining the CDR3 with reference TRBV7-2 and TRBJ1-2 gives the whole variable domain GAGVSQSPSNKVTEKGKDVELRCDPISGHTALYWYRQSLGQGLEFLIYFQGNSAPDKSGLPSDRFSAERTGGSVSTLTIQRTQQEDSAVYLCASSLEQGSFYGYTFGSGTRLTVV.